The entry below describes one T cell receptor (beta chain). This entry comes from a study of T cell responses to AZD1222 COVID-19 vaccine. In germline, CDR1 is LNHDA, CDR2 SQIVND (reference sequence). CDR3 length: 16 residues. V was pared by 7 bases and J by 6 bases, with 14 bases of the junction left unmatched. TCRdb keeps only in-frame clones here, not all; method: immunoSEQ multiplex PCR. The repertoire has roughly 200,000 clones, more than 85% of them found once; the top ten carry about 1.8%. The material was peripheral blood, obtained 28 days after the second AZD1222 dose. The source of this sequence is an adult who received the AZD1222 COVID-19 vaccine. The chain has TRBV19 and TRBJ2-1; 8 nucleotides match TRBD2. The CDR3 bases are TGTGCCAGTACCTCCGGACTAGCCCGAATCGGCAATGAGCAGTTCTTC. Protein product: CASTSGLARIGNEQFF.